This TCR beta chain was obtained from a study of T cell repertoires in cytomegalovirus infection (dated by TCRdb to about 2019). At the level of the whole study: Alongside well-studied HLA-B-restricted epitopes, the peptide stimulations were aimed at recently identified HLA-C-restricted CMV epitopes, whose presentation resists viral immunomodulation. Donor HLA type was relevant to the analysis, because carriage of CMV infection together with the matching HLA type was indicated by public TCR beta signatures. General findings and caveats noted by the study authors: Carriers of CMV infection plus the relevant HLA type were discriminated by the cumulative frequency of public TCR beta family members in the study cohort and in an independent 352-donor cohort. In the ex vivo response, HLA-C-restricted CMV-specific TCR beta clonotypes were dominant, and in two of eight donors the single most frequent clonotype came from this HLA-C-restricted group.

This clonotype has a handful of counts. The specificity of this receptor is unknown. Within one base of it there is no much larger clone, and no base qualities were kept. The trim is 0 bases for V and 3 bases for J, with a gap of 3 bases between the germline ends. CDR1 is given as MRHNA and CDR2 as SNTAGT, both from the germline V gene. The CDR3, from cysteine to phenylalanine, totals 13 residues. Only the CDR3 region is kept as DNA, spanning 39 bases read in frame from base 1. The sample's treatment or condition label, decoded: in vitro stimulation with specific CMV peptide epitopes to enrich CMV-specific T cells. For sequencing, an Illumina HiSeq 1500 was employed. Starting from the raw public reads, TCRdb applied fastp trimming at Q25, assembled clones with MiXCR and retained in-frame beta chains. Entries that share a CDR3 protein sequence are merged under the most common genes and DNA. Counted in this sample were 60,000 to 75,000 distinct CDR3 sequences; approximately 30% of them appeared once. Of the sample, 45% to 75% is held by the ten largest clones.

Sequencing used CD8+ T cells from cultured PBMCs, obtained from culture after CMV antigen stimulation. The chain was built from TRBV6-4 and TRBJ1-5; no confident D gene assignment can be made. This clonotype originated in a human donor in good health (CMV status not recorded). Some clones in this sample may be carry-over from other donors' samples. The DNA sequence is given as TGTGCCAGCAGTGACTCTCCCAATCAGCCCCAGCATTTT. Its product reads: CASSDSPNQPQHF.